This TCR beta chain is drawn from a study of cytomegalovirus exposure and HLA in healthy donors. Looked up from germline, CDR1 is MNHEY and CDR2 is SVGAGI. Trimming removed 8 bases at V and 5 bases at J, with 18 bases between. The CDR3 is 15 residues long. Points on this clone: The target antigen is unknown.

PCR amplification relied on 60 Vbeta primers (plus 13 Jbeta primers). Clones were read by immunoSEQ multiplex PCR, and TCRdb kept only the in-frame ones, dropping some. The sample has around 150,000 clones, less than 80% seen once. Notes on the study in general: Reported results showed that the classifier diagnosed cytomegalovirus status with high specificity and sensitivity. CMV antigen specificity of a few CMV-associated chains was confirmed in vitro.

The chain joins TRBV6-5 to TRBJ1-4, with a tentative D call TRBD1 (5 bases). The specimen was PBMCs. The TCR sequence derives from a female donor in good health and CMV-seropositive. The CDR3 protein is CASCPTDTLNEKLFF. The CDR3 region has the DNA TGTGCCAGCTGCCCGACAGATACCTTAAATGAAAAACTGTTTTTT.